These 14 T cell receptor beta chains originate from one sample sequenced in a study of blood T cell repertoires in COVID-19 (dated by TCRdb to 2019 to 2021). The library was made by the immunoSEQ multiplex PCR assay. TCRdb took this table from immuneACCESS and kept in-frame rearrangements with V and J called. Such tables lack part of the clones; where checked against another copy, unresolved V genes explain under half of the gap, and the rest is unexplained. Counted in this sample were 150,000 to 200,000 clones; roughly 87% of them appeared once. The ten most abundant clones make up 2% to 2.5% of the sample. The sequencing sample was made of PBMCs or T cells enriched from blood (not recorded which). These receptors originate from a woman in her forties with acute COVID-19.

The chain is built from TRBV6-5 and TRBJ1-1, with D possibly matching TRBD1 (6 bases). Trimming stripped 5 bases from V and 1 base from J, with 14 bases between. The CDR3 contains 15 residues. Germline assignment: CDR1 MNHEY and CDR2 SVGAGI. CDR3 DNA: TGTGCCAGCAGTCGTACAGGGCTGGGGAACACTGAAGCTTTCTTT. Translated, it gives CASSRTGLGNTEAFF.

This chain connects TRBV6-1 to TRBJ1-1; no firm D call. CDR1 MNHNS and CDR2 SASEGT come from the germline V gene. CDR3 size: 14 residues. Trimming stripped 2 bases from V and 7 bases from J, with 14 bases between. CDR3 bases: TGTGCCAGCAGTGAATTCCGGCGTCGGGGTGAAGCTTTCTTT. It codes for CASSEFRRRGEAFF.

The CDR3: CASRTWTSGSWTGELFF. In nucleotides, the CDR3 is TGTGCCAGCAGAACTTGGACTAGCGGGAGCTGGACCGGGGAGCTGTTTTTT. The rearrangement uses TRBV2 and TRBJ2-2, with 13 nucleotides matching TRBD2. The CDR3 has 17 amino acids. V lost 6 bases to trimming and J lost 5 bases; unmatched junction nucleotides: 9. The germline V gene has CDR1 SNHLY and CDR2 FYNNEI.

The J gene is TRBJ1-6, the V gene TRBV5-4, with 8 bases fitting TRBD1. The CDR3 covers 14 residues. The V gene's germline CDR1 is SGHNT and CDR2 YYREEE (reference sequence). With V trimmed by 4 bases and J by 10 bases, 7 bases remained unmatched. CDR3 residues: CASSLQGVVSPLHF. The CDR3 region has the DNA TGTGCCAGCAGCCTACAGGGGGTTGTGTCACCCCTCCACTTT.

The chain links TRBV2 to TRBJ2-2; D gene ambiguous. Germline V gene data show CDR1 as SNHLY and CDR2 as FYNNEI. V dropped 5 bases and J dropped 1 base, with 2 bases sitting between them. The CDR3 contains 12 residues. CDR3 loop: CASSRNTGELFF. The CDR3 nucleotides read TGTGCCAGCAGTCGGAACACCGGGGAGCTGTTTTTT. Looking up the rest from reference TRBV2 and TRBJ2-2 gives the full variable domain: EPEVTQTPSHQVTQMGQEVILRCVPISNHLYFYWYRQILGQKVEFLVSFYNNEISEKSEIFDDQFSVERPDGSNFTLKIRSTKLEDSAMYFCASSRNTGELFFGEGSRLTVL.

The chain recombines TRBV19 with TRBJ1-5, with D uncertain. V dropped 4 bases and J dropped 7 bases, with 11 bases sitting between them. The CDR3 loop spans 13 amino acids. CDR1 and CDR2 from the germline V gene are LNHDA and SQIVND (reference sequence). CDR3 sequence (DNA): TGTGCCAGTAGTAGCCTGAGGGAGCAGCCCCAGCATTTT. Protein product: CASSSLREQPQHF.

The V gene is TRBV3-1 (or the pseudogene TRBV3-2), the J gene TRBJ2-5, with 10 bases lining up with TRBD2. J gave up 0 bases and V 0 bases, and 4 bases lay outside the gene matches. The CDR3 sequence is 17 residues long. CDR1 and CDR2 (germline): LGHDT, YNNKEL (reference sequence). CDR3 nucleotide sequence: TGTGCCAGCAGCCAAGACTTAACTAGCGGGGACCAAGAGACCCAGTACTTC. Translated: CASSQDLTSGDQETQYF.

The chain employs TRBV21-1 and TRBJ2-4; the table names TRBD1, a call not compared with the DNA. TRBV21-1 is listed as a pseudogene. There are 14 residues in the CDR3. CDR3 protein: CASSLGQGENIQYF. The CDR3 nucleotides are TGTGCCAGCAGCTTAGGACAGGGGGAAAACATTCAGTACTTC.

The V and J genes are TRBV19 and TRBJ2-5, with 12 bases that match TRBD2. Germline CDR1 is LNHDA and CDR2 is SQIVND (reference sequence). This CDR3 spans 15 amino acids. The V gene end was trimmed by 3 bases and the J gene end by 4 bases; junction bases not matched to a gene: 3. CDR3 bases: TGTGCCAGTAGTATCGTACTAGCGGGGGGAGAGACCCAGTACTTC. Its protein product is CASSIVLAGGETQYF.

V and J are TRBV4-1 and TRBJ2-2; the D gene is possibly TRBD1 (5 bases). Germline lookup yields CDR1 MGHRA and CDR2 YSYEKL. This CDR3 is built from 16 residues. V was trimmed by 4 bases and J by 1 base, leaving 13 bases between them. The DNA for the CDR3 is TGCGCCAGCAGCCTCTATGGACAAGGGAACACCGGGGAGCTGTTTTTT. This sequence encodes CASSLYGQGNTGELFF.

V is TRBV19 and J is TRBJ2-3; D not certain. The V and J ends lost 6 bases and 9 bases respectively, with 13 bases between them. The CDR3 covers 12 residues. Germline V gives CDR1 LNHDA, CDR2 SQIVND (reference sequence). The CDR3 nucleotides read TGTGCCAGTAGCCCCCGCGAGTTCACGCAGTATTTT. This translates into CASSPREFTQYF.

This clone was seen just once. The chain couples TRBV19 to TRBJ1-1, with 10 bases aligning to TRBD1. The germline V gene encodes CDR1 LNHDA and CDR2 SQIVND (reference sequence). V gave up 7 bases and J gave up 5 bases; unmatched junction bases: 13. The CDR3 length is 16 residues. The CDR3 DNA reads as TGTGCCAGTACATTGAGCCCCGGGACAGGGGAGACTGAAGCTTTCTTT. This encodes CASTLSPGTGETEAFF. The full variable domain, in which reference TRBV19 and TRBJ1-1 provide the parts outside the CDR3, is DGGITQSPKYLFRKEGQNVTLSCEQNLNHDAMYWYRQDPGQGLRLIYYSQIVNDFQKGDIAEGYSVSREKKESFPLTVTSAQKNPTAFYLCASTLSPGTGETEAFFGQGTRLTVV.

The chain recombines TRBV4-1 with TRBJ1-5, with D hard to call. The CDR3 runs to 13 residues. Germline CDR1 and CDR2: MGHRA and YSYEKL. V lost 3 bases and J 9 bases, leaving 12 bases between the germline ends. CDR3 sequence: CASSQEMRGPQHF. CDR3 coding DNA: TGCGCCAGCAGCCAGGAGATGCGGGGGCCCCAGCATTTT.

V usage is TRBV7-3 and J usage is TRBJ2-5; a weak D match, TRBD1 (6 bases). The CDR3 runs to 13 residues. V was trimmed by 8 bases and J by 5 bases, leaving 15 bases between them. The germline CDR1 and CDR2 sequences are SGHTA and FQGTGA. CDR3 amino acids: CASAQGFGETQYF. DNA of the CDR3: TGTGCCAGCGCCCAGGGGTTCGGGGAGACCCAGTACTTC.